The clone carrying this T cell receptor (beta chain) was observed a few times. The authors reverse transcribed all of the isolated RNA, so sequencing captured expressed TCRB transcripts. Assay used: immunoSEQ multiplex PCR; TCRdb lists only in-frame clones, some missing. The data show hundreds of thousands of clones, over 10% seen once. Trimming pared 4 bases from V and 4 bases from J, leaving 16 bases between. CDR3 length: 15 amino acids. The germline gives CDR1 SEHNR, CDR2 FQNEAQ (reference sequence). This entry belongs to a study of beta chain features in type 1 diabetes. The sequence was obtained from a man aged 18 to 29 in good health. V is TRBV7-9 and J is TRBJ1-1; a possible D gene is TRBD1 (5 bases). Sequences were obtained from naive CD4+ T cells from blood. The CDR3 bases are TGTGCCAGCAGCTCCCGAACAGGACTAACCACTGAAGCTTTCTTT. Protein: CASSSRTGLTTEAFF.